This TCR beta chain was observed in a study of T cell repertoires in cytomegalovirus infection. The germline V gene has CDR1 SGHDT and CDR2 YYEEEE. V was pared by 0 bases and J by 4 bases, with 10 bases between. The CDR3 runs to 14 residues. TCRdb re-called the reads through MiXCR, storing one row per CDR3 protein. In the table there are roughly 630,000 distinct CDR3 sequences, roughly 26% of which are singletons. The sequenced material came from CD8+ T cells from PBMCs. The chain couples TRBV5-6 to TRBJ2-5, with D maybe TRBD2 (6 bases). The sequence was obtained from a human donor in good health (CMV status not recorded). Some clones in this sample may be carry-over from other donors' samples. CDR3 residues: CASSLGDSGETQYF. The DNA of the CDR3 is TGTGCCAGCAGCTTGGGGGACTCGGGAGAGACCCAGTACTTC.